This T cell receptor (beta chain) was identified during a study of a mutant IDH1 vaccine in newly diagnosed glioma. Study summary: Standard pretreatment was either radiotherapy, temozolomide, or, for most, radiochemotherapy with temozolomide.

Regarding time point: week 11, during vaccination. With topical imiquimod, each dose of the vaccine consisted of 300 ug of mutant IDH1 20-mer peptide. As regards this clone: Antigen: not known.

There are 14 residues in the CDR3. The V gene lost 3 bases and the J gene lost 1 base, with 10 bases spanning the gap. Germline V CDR1 and CDR2: SGDLS, YYNGEE. Assay used: immunoSEQ multiplex PCR; TCRdb lists only in-frame clones, some missing. The sample records some 40,000 clones, approximately 80% being singletons. The J gene is TRBJ1-1, the V gene TRBV9; D is unclear. The clonotype was recovered from a woman aged 30 to 39 with glioma. Some clones in this sample may be carry-over from other donors' samples. Sequenced material: peripheral blood mononuclear cells (PBMCs), taken from a glioma patient whose treatment included an IDH1 peptide vaccine. CDR3 bases: TGTGCCAGCAGCGCGACATCTACGAACACTGAAGCTTTCTTT. This translates into CASSATSTNTEAFF. The full variable domain, its missing parts supplied by reference TRBV9 and TRBJ1-1, is DSGVTQTPKHLITATGQRVTLRCSPRSGDLSVYWYQQSLDQGLQFLIQYYNGEERAKGNILERFSAQQFPDLHSELNLSSLELGDSALYFCASSATSTNTEAFFGQGTRLTVV.